The 22 T cell receptor beta chains reported below all come from one sample, sequenced in a study of T cells in Graves' hyperthyroidism and ophthalmopathy. Amplified TCR beta CDR3 regions came from RNA transcripts. A first-round RT-PCR of the TCR CDR3 used the HTBI primer set. TCRdb called the multiplex PCR reads again in MiXCR, with one record for every CDR3 protein. The sample includes 500,000 to 600,000 distinct CDR3 sequences, 46% seen only once; the top ten take roughly 45%. Sequencing input: peripheral blood or thyroid tissue (not recorded which). These receptors all come from an adult woman with Graves' disease, either hyperthyroidism or ophthalmopathy (not recorded which).

This clonotype showed up many times. The chain couples TRBV7-9 to TRBJ2-7; 7 nucleotides align to TRBD2. The CDR3 loop spans 13 amino acids. Germline V CDR1 and CDR2: SEHNR, FQNEAQ (reference sequence). The junction had 7 bases not matched to a gene; V was cut back by 8 bases and J by 3 bases. The CDR3: CASGGSSRYEQYF. The CDR3 DNA follows: TGTGCCAGCGGCGGGAGCTCGCGCTACGAGCAGTACTTC. Full variable domain (missing parts from reference TRBV7-9 and TRBJ2-7): DTGVSQNPRHKITKRGQNVTFRCDPISEHNRLYWYRQTLGQGPEFLTYFQNEAQLEKSRLLSDRFSAERPKGSFSTLEIQRTEQGDSAMYLCASGGSSRYEQYFGPGTRLTVT.

As to this clonotype: The CDR3 end shows no conserved phenylalanine or tryptophan, and so a read error is likely. No DNA is shown, since the ends of the CDR3 on it are uncertain; the CDR3 is the one TCRdb lists. J is TRBJ1-2 and V is TRBV7-8; no check of the table's D call, TRBD1, against the DNA was made. Germline V gene data show CDR1 as SGHVS and CDR2 as FQNEAQ. Including both end residues, the CDR3 is 8 amino acids long. This chain's CDR3 is CASARTAG.

The genes are TRBV10-3 and TRBJ1-4; D possibly corresponds to TRBD1 (5 bases). The V gene lost 6 bases and the J gene lost 5 bases, with 7 bases spanning the gap. Germline assignment: CDR1 ENHRY and CDR2 SYGVKD. The CDR3 is made up of 12 amino acids. The CDR3 loop reads CAISGGNEKLFF. Here the CDR3 DNA reads TGTGCCATCAGCGGGGGGAATGAAAAACTGTTTTTT.

The V gene is TRBV7-9, the J gene TRBJ2-7, with 8 positions matching TRBD2. Looked up from germline, CDR1 is SEHNR and CDR2 is FQNEAQ (reference sequence). CDR3 length: 15 amino acids. The trim removed 5 bases at V and 2 bases at J, leaving 8 bases unmatched. The CDR3 DNA reads as TGTGCCAGCAGCGCACGAGCGGGAGAAACCTACGAGCAGTACTTC. Amino acids: CASSARAGETYEQYF.

V and J are TRBV7-2 and TRBJ1-2; 12 nucleotides agree with TRBD1. The CDR3 totals 14 residues. From germline, CDR1 is SGHTA and CDR2 FQGNSA. J was trimmed by 8 bases and V by 5 bases; bases with no gene match: 6. CDR3 nucleotides: TGTGCCAGCAGCCGAGGGACAGGGGGCGGCGGCTACACCTTC. Protein sequence: CASSRGTGGGGYTF.

The rearrangement uses TRBV9 and TRBJ2-1; 7 bases are shared with TRBD1. The V segment lost 4 bases and the J segment 0 bases; nucleotides outside the gene matches: 4. Germline values: CDR1 SGDLS, CDR2 YYNGEE. The CDR3 consists of 15 residues. CDR3 protein: CASSPTGASYNEQFF. The CDR3, as DNA: TGTGCCAGCAGCCCAACAGGGGCCTCCTACAATGAGCAGTTCTTC.

The V gene is TRBV20-1, the J gene TRBJ1-6; a possible D gene is TRBD1 (5 bases). V lost 1 base, J lost 5 bases, and 18 bases lay in between. The V gene's germline CDR1 is DFQATT and CDR2 SNEGSKA (reference sequence). CDR3 length: 17 amino acids. CDR3 nucleotide sequence: TGCAGTGCTAGAGTCCGTGGTGGATCGGGGGATAATTCACCCCTCCACTTT. Encoded protein: CSARVRGGSGDNSPLHF.

This chain connects TRBV7-8 to TRBJ1-6; 7 nucleotides line up with TRBD1. The germline V gene encodes CDR1 SGHVS and CDR2 FQNEAQ. The CDR3 is 17 amino acids. V was pared by 5 bases and J by 7 bases, with 14 bases of the junction left unmatched. The CDR3 region has the DNA TGTGCCAGCAGCCCACCCCTACGACAGGGAAGCAATTCACCCCTCCACTTT. It codes for CASSPPLRQGSNSPLHF. Full variable domain (missing parts from reference TRBV7-8 and TRBJ1-6): GAGVSQSPRYKVAKRGQDVALRCDPISGHVSLFWYQQALGQGPEFLTYFQNEAQLDKSGLPSDRFFAERPEGSVSTLKIQRTQQEDSAVYLCASSPPLRQGSNSPLHFGNGTRLTVT.

The chain recombines TRBV12-3 or TRBV12-4 with TRBJ1-6; D is perhaps TRBD1 (5 bases). V was cut by 8 bases and J by 9 bases, with 20 bases left in between. The CDR3 runs to 15 residues. The CDR3 coding sequence is TGTGCCAGCGGTTATCTTCAGGGTTTGGGTTCACCCCTCCACTTT. It is translated as CASGYLQGLGSPLHF.

This rearrangement joins TRBV29-1 to TRBJ1-5; tentative D call: TRBD1 (5 bases). Germline CDR1 SQVTM, CDR2 ANQGSEA. V lost 6 bases, J lost 7 bases, and 22 bases lay in between. CDR3 length: 15 residues. The CDR3 protein is CSVRGTTDYEQPQHF. As DNA, the CDR3 is TGCAGCGTGCGCGGGACTACTGACTACGAGCAGCCCCAGCATTTT.

The chain uses TRBV10-2 and TRBJ2-5, with D hard to call. The CDR3 consists of 15 residues. V was trimmed by 7 bases and J by 3 bases, leaving 18 bases between them. Germline CDR1 and CDR2: WSHSY and SAAADI. CDR3: CASISTGTREETQYF. The CDR3 region has the DNA TGCGCCAGCATAAGCACGGGTACCAGAGAAGAGACCCAGTACTTC.

In nucleotides, the CDR3 is TGTGCCATCATACGGGGGACAATGAACACTGAAGCTTTCTTT. Protein sequence: CAIIRGTMNTEAFF. The V call is TRBV10-3, the J call TRBJ1-1; TRBD1 might be the D (6 bases). The ends were cut back, 7 bases at V and 0 bases at J, with 12 bases in the middle. Germline lookup yields CDR1 ENHRY and CDR2 SYGVKD. This CDR3 comprises 14 residues.

This clonotype was seen ten or more times. This rearrangement joins TRBV11-2 to TRBJ1-4; 9 positions agree with TRBD1. Looked up from germline, CDR1 is SGHAT and CDR2 is FQNNGV. V shed 5 bases, J shed 5 bases, and the junction held 12 bases outside the gene matches. This CDR3 is built from 17 residues. DNA of the CDR3: TGTGCCAGCAGCCCTAGGCCGGGACAGGGACGAAATGAAAAACTGTTTTTT. It translates to CASSPRPGQGRNEKLFF.

The J gene is TRBJ1-5, the V gene TRBV10-3; TRBD1 aligns across 11 bases. Unmatched junction bases numbered 3, after V lost 6 bases and J lost 2 bases. The CDR3 consists of 15 residues. Germline assignment: CDR1 ENHRY and CDR2 SYGVKD. This chain's CDR3 is CAIRGQGDGNQPQHF. CDR3 bases: TGTGCCATCAGGGGACAGGGGGACGGCAATCAGCCCCAGCATTTT.

Comments on this clonotype: At one boundary the junction diverges from the germline segment, which might be a read error. The CDR3 here is CASSLGRKSSYGYTF. CDR3 bases: TGTGCCAGCAGCTTGGGGCGGAAAAGCTCCTATGGCTACACCTTC. The rearrangement uses TRBV5-1 and TRBJ1-2; TRBD1 is a possible D gene (5 bases). This CDR3 contains 15 residues. Per germline, CDR1 SGHRS and CDR2 YFSETQ. The whole variable domain, remainder taken from reference TRBV5-1 and TRBJ1-2, is KAGVTQTPRYLIKTRGQQVTLSCSPISGHRSVSWYQQTPGQGLQFLFEYFSETQRNKGNFPGRFSGRQFSNSRSEMNVSTLELGDSALYLCASSLGRKSSYGYTFGSGTRLTVV.

The rearrangement joins TRBV7-9 to TRBJ2-5, with TRBD2 matching 8 bases. This CDR3 contains 13 residues. Trimming cost V 6 bases and J 6 bases; bases outside gene matches: 6. Germline V gene data show CDR1 as SEHNR and CDR2 as FQNEAQ (reference sequence). CDR3 residues: CASSSGLVKTQYF. As DNA, the CDR3 is TGTGCCAGCAGTTCGGGACTAGTAAAGACCCAGTACTTC.

There are many counts of this clonotype. The rearrangement links TRBV7-6 to TRBJ1-6; 9 bases agree with TRBD1. V lost 4 bases to trimming and J lost 9 bases; unmatched junction nucleotides: 10. The CDR3 loop spans 16 amino acids. CDR1 is SGHVS, CDR2 FNYEAQ, per germline. The CDR3 here is CASSSSRDRVRSPLHF. In DNA, the CDR3 is TGTGCCAGCAGCTCGAGCCGGGACAGGGTTCGTTCACCCCTCCACTTT.

V is TRBV7-9 and J is TRBJ2-5; D gene ambiguous. Trimming stripped 1 base from V and 7 bases from J, with 7 bases between. From germline, CDR1 is SEHNR and CDR2 FQNEAQ (reference sequence). The CDR3 is made up of 12 amino acids. CDR3 protein: CASSLEAATQYF. CDR3 nucleotide sequence: TGTGCCAGCAGCTTAGAGGCCGCGACCCAGTACTTC.

This clonotype was seen repeatedly, ten times or more. CDR3 sequence (DNA): TGCAGTGCTAACAGGGGGCATAATTCACCCCTCCACTTT. Its translation is CSANRGHNSPLHF. The genes are TRBV20-1 and TRBJ1-6; TRBD1 matches 9 bases. Germline-derived CDR1 and CDR2 are DFQATT and SNEGSKA (reference sequence). The CDR3 spans 13 residues. V lost 4 bases and J lost 5; bases outside the gene matches: 0.

CDR3 DNA: TGTGCCAGCAGCTTAGTGAGTTGGGCTGCCGGGCATCAGCCCCAGCATTTT. It codes for CASSLVSWAAGHQPQHF. The chain links TRBV7-9 to TRBJ1-5, with no clear D. Trimming took off 1 base at V and 5 bases at J, with 18 bases between the two ends. The CDR3 consists of 17 residues. Looked up from germline, CDR1 is SEHNR and CDR2 is FQNEAQ (reference sequence).

The chain carries TRBV19 and TRBJ1-1; D ambiguous. The CDR3 spans 15 residues. The germline V and J ends were trimmed by 5 bases and 2 bases, with 15 bases remaining between them. The germline gives CDR1 LNHDA, CDR2 SQIVND (reference sequence). In DNA, the CDR3 is TGTGCCAGTAGTGGAAGGCGGGAAATCAACACTGAAGCTTTCTTT. This sequence encodes CASSGRREINTEAFF.

The V gene is TRBV29-1, the J gene TRBJ1-2; D gene uncertain. CDR3 length: 12 residues. Germline lookup yields CDR1 SQVTM and CDR2 ANQGSEA. The V and J ends lost 1 base and 9 bases respectively, with 12 bases between them. DNA of the CDR3: TGCAGCGTTGAAGTATCAAGTGGAAGCTACACCTTC. Amino acids: CSVEVSSGSYTF.